This TCR beta chain was captured in a study of siplizumab effects on memory and regulatory T cells. Study conclusions and caveats: Confirmatory evidence of suppressive function in proliferating siplizumab-culture Tregs was not obtained. Neither a naive nor a memory phenotype was assignable to roughly 75-97% of proliferating CD4+ or CD8+ clones. Alloreactive sequences that could be traced to unstimulated CD4+ memory cells showed a significant reduction under siplizumab. With siplizumab, Treg-derived clones averaged about 71% of mappable alloreactive CD4+ clones, versus approximately 27% in controls.

Clones were sequenced by immunoSEQ multiplex PCR, and TCRdb holds only the in-frame ones, with some missing. The sample lists 100,000 to 120,000 clones, more than 90% occurring once. Notes on this clone: Its cognate antigen is unknown.

The sequencing sample was made of CD4+ T cells sorted from blood. This receptor was obtained from a human donor in good health.

In DNA, the CDR3 is TGTGCCAGCAGCACCCGTCACGAGCAGTACTTC. Translating gives CASSTRHEQYF. The J gene is TRBJ2-7, the V gene TRBV5-6; D is undetermined. The V end lost 4 bases, the J end lost 5 bases, and 7 bases lay between the germline ends. CDR3 length: 11 residues. Germline-derived CDR1 and CDR2 are SGHDT and YYEEEE.